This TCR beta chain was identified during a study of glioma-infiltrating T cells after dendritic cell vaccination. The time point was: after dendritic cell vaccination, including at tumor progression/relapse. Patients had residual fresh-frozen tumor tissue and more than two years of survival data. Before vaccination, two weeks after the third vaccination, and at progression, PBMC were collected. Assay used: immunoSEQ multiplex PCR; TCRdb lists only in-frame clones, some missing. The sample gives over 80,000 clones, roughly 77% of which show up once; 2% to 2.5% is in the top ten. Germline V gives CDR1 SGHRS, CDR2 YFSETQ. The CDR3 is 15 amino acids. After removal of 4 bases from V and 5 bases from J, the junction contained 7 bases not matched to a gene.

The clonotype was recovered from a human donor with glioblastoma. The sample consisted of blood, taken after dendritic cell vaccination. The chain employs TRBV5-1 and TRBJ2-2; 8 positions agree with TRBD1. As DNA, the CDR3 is TGCGCCAGCAGCCCCGGACAGGGCCGGACCGGGGAGCTGTTTTTT. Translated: CASSPGQGRTGELFF.